These 21 T cell receptor beta chains came from one sample sequenced in a study of shared clonotypes between healthy human individuals. Some clones are missing from TCRdb's copy, which holds only in-frame ones; the method was immunoSEQ multiplex PCR. Seen here are 490,000 or so clones, 65% to 80% observed once, and the top ten hold more than 10%. The specimen sequenced was PBMCs. Receptor source: a woman aged 40 to 50 in good health. Some clones in this sample may be carry-over from other donors' samples.

This clone was detected a few times. The chain links TRBV11-1 to TRBJ1-2, with no clear D. CDR3 size: 14 residues. CDR1 is SGHAT, CDR2 FQDESV, per germline (reference sequence). V was clipped by 3 bases and J by 8 bases, with 16 bases between them. CDR3 DNA sequence: TGTGCCAGCAGCTTGGACGCTAGGCCGACGGGCTACACCTTC. Its translation is CASSLDARPTGYTF.

This clone has a count of ten or more. The chain employs TRBV4-3 and TRBJ1-2; a possible D gene is TRBD1 (6 bases). The V gene lost 3 bases and the J gene lost 5 bases, with 10 bases spanning the gap. The CDR3 loop spans 13 amino acids. Per the germline V gene, CDR1 is LGHNA and CDR2 is YSLEER. CDR3 protein: CASSHGRGYGYTF. DNA for the CDR3: TGCGCCAGCAGCCATGGCAGGGGATATGGCTACACCTTC.

This chain uses TRBV18 with TRBJ1-1; D gene uncertain. With 1 base removed from V and 2 bases from J, the gap between germline ends came to 5 bases. This CDR3 region has 13 residues. Per germline, CDR1 KGHSH and CDR2 LQKENI. CDR3 region: CASSPRVNTEAFF. The CDR3 DNA sequence: TGTGCCAGCTCACCACGGGTAAACACTGAAGCTTTCTTT. The whole variable domain, filled in from reference TRBV18 and TRBJ1-1, reads NAGVMQNPRHLVRRRGQEARLRCSPMKGHSHVYWYRQLPEEGLKFMVYLQKENIIDESGMPKERFSAEFPKEGPSILRIQQVVRGDSAAYFCASSPRVNTEAFFGQGTRLTVV.

This clone has a single count. This chain links TRBV9 with TRBJ2-5, with D unresolved. This CDR3 contains 14 residues. The germline V gene encodes CDR1 SGDLS and CDR2 YYNGEE. The V end lost 3 bases, the J end lost 1 base, and 10 bases lay between the germline ends. The CDR3 DNA follows: TGTGCCAGCAGCGCAGGAGCCTTCCAAGAGACCCAGTACTTC. It translates to CASSAGAFQETQYF.

The chain links TRBV7-8 to TRBJ2-3; possibly TRBD1 or TRBD2 for D (5 bases each). V lost 5 bases, J lost 4 bases, and 16 bases lay in between. This CDR3 has 15 residues. Germline V gene data show CDR1 as SGHVS and CDR2 as FQNEAQ. The CDR3 sequence: CASSAGTIGADTQYF. DNA of the CDR3: TGTGCCAGCAGCGCCGGGACCATAGGCGCAGATACGCAGTATTTT.

This rearrangement joins TRBV30 to TRBJ1-6; D gene unclear. Trimming took 0 bases from V and 9 from J, leaving 3 bases between them. The V gene's germline CDR1 is GTSNPN and CDR2 SVGIG (reference sequence). There are 11 residues in the CDR3. The chain's CDR3 is CAWSVLSPLHF. Here the CDR3 DNA reads TGTGCCTGGAGTGTACTTTCACCCCTCCACTTT.

The V gene is TRBV7-9, the J gene TRBJ1-1, with D uncertain. The CDR3 runs to 13 residues. Germline loops: CDR1 SEHNR, CDR2 FQNEAQ (reference sequence). V lost 1 base to trimming and J lost 4 bases, with 7 bases between them. This chain's CDR3 is CASSLDLGTEAFF. The CDR3 DNA reads TGTGCCAGCAGCTTAGACCTGGGCACTGAAGCTTTCTTT.

The chain recombines TRBV7-9 with TRBJ1-1, with D unclear. Looked up from germline, CDR1 is SEHNR and CDR2 is FQNEAQ (reference sequence). This CDR3 is built from 12 residues. The V end was cut by 2 bases, the J end by 8 bases, with 9 bases between. The CDR3 here is CASSLSPLEAFF. CDR3 DNA: TGTGCCAGCAGCTTATCCCCCCTCGAAGCTTTCTTT.

This chain links TRBV19 with TRBJ2-7, with a tentative D call TRBD2 (6 bases). With 5 bases removed from V and 7 bases from J, the gap between germline ends came to 21 bases. Germline V gives CDR1 LNHDA, CDR2 SQIVND (reference sequence). The CDR3 runs 15 residues. The DNA of the CDR3 is TGTGCCAGTAGTCCCAGGACTACCTTTCCCGTGGAGCAGTACTTC. Amino acids: CASSPRTTFPVEQYF. The whole variable domain, remainder taken from reference TRBV19 and TRBJ2-7, is DGGITQSPKYLFRKEGQNVTLSCEQNLNHDAMYWYRQDPGQGLRLIYYSQIVNDFQKGDIAEGYSVSREKKESFPLTVTSAQKNPTAFYLCASSPRTTFPVEQYFGPGTRLTVT.

This clone was picked up one time. J is TRBJ2-1 and V is TRBV11-2; 10 bases align to TRBD2. Trimming cost V 0 bases and J 6 bases; bases outside gene matches: 11. Germline CDR1 is SGHAT and CDR2 is FQNNGV. This CDR3 is built from 18 residues. CDR3 loop: CASSLDGVGSSGSNEQFF. CDR3 DNA: TGTGCCAGCAGCTTAGATGGGGTTGGGTCTAGCGGGAGCAATGAGCAGTTCTTC.

The rearrangement uses TRBV7-9 and TRBJ2-1; 16 nucleotides line up with TRBD2. The CDR3 extends over 18 amino acids. V gave up 6 bases and J gave up 0 bases; unmatched junction bases: 5. CDR1 and CDR2 from the germline V gene are SEHNR and FQNEAQ (reference sequence). CDR3 sequence reads: CASRPGLAGGSSYNEQFF. Written as DNA, the CDR3 is TGTGCCAGCAGACCGGGACTAGCGGGGGGGAGCTCCTACAATGAGCAGTTCTTC.

Regarding this clone: At one boundary the junction diverges from the germline segment, which might be a read error. The chain has TRBV30 and TRBJ2-3; D is possibly TRBD1 or TRBD2 (6 bases each). This CDR3 has 12 residues. CDR1 is GTSNPN and CDR2 is SVGIG in the germline V gene (reference sequence). The chain's CDR3 is CTQGGGADTQYF. DNA for the CDR3: TGCACTCAAGGAGGGGGTGCAGATACGCAGTATTTT. Filled out from reference TRBV30 and TRBJ2-3, the complete variable domain reads SQTIHQWPATLVQPVGSPLSLECTVEGTSNPNLYWYRQAAGRGLQLLFYSVGIGQISSEVPQNLSASRPQDRQFILSSKKLLLSDSGFYLCTQGGGADTQYFGPGTRLTVL.

V usage is TRBV10-3 and J usage is TRBJ2-5, with 7 nucleotides matching TRBD2. Germline CDR1 and CDR2: ENHRY and SYGVKD. V gave up 9 bases and J gave up 1 base; unmatched junction bases: 5. This CDR3 region has 13 residues. CDR3 coding DNA: TGTGCCATAGCCGAGCGGGGCCAAGAGACCCAGTACTTC. Encoded protein: CAIAERGQETQYF.

This clone has just a few counts. The J gene is TRBJ1-1, the V gene TRBV2; possibly TRBD1 for D (6 bases). Germline-derived CDR1 and CDR2 are SNHLY and FYNNEI. The CDR3 runs to 12 residues. Between the trimmed V and J ends, which lost 3 bases and 7 bases, there was a span of 9 bases. The CDR3: CASSDQGLEAFF. The CDR3 DNA reads TGTGCCAGCAGTGACCAGGGGCTTGAAGCTTTCTTT.

The rearrangement uses TRBV30 and TRBJ2-3; the D gene is possibly TRBD2 (6 bases). Looked up from germline, CDR1 is GTSNPN and CDR2 is SVGIG (reference sequence). This CDR3 contains 15 residues. Trimming removed 1 base at V and 5 bases at J, with 16 bases between. CDR3 nucleotide sequence: TGTGCCTGGAGTGGCCGGGGACGGGAGATAGATACGCAGTATTTT. Amino acid sequence: CAWSGRGREIDTQYF.

There are a few counts of this clone. V gene TRBV2 combines with J gene TRBJ1-4; TRBD1 is a possible D gene (5 bases). V was pared by 1 base and J by 7 bases, with 16 bases between. This CDR3 has 16 amino acids. The V gene's germline CDR1 is SNHLY and CDR2 FYNNEI. CDR3 sequence: CASSEGRVSGTEKLFF. CDR3 sequence (DNA): TGTGCCAGCAGTGAAGGACGGGTTTCGGGGACTGAAAAACTGTTTTTT.

This clone occurred many times. The chain links TRBV6-4 to TRBJ2-3, with a weak D call TRBD2 (6 bases). Trimming took 3 bases from V and 1 from J, leaving 11 bases between them. This CDR3 is built from 15 residues. Germline assignment: CDR1 MRHNA and CDR2 SNTAGT. The CDR3 coding sequence is TGTGCCAGCAGTGAAGGAGGGAGCGGCACAGATACGCAGTATTTT. Residues: CASSEGGSGTDTQYF.

The chain links TRBV7-8 to TRBJ2-7; 9 nucleotides match TRBD1. V shed 5 bases and J 6 bases; nucleotides not matched to a gene: 11. The CDR3 totals 15 residues. Germline CDR1 SGHVS, CDR2 FQNEAQ. CDR3 bases: TGTGCCAGCAGCCCCTCCAGGGACAGGGCGTTCGAGCAGTACTTC. This codes for CASSPSRDRAFEQYF.

This chain uses TRBV5-1 with TRBJ2-3, with 8 bases fitting TRBD1. The CDR3 spans 18 residues. The germline CDR1 and CDR2 sequences are SGHRS and YFSETQ. J was trimmed by 1 base and V by 0 bases; bases with no gene match: 10. CDR3 sequence (DNA): TGCGCCAGCAGCTTGGGGGGACAGGCCGGGCTTGGCACAGATACGCAGTATTTT. This translates into CASSLGGQAGLGTDTQYF.

Comments on this clone: Other DNA variants within this sample encode the same CDR3. V is TRBV4-2 and J is TRBJ2-7; weak D call: TRBD1 (7 bases). Looked up from germline, CDR1 is LGHNA and CDR2 is YNFKEQ. The germline V and J ends were trimmed by 2 bases and 5 bases, with 19 bases remaining between them. The length of the CDR3 is 16 residues. The CDR3 coding sequence is TGTGCCAGCAGCCAAAGTCAGGGGGGAGTGGTTCACGAGCAGTACTTC. Its protein is CASSQSQGGVVHEQYF.

The chain links TRBV4-1 to TRBJ2-7, with 12 bases that match TRBD2. The J segment lost 3 bases and the V segment lost 3 bases, leaving 21 bases of the junction unmatched. The CDR3 length is 21 residues. Germline CDR1 and CDR2: MGHRA and YSYEKL. The CDR3 DNA is TGCGCCAGCAGCCATCCAAAGCCGATCTCGAGGACTAGCGGGAATATCTACGAGCAGTACTTC. Translating it yields CASSHPKPISRTSGNIYEQYF.